This T cell receptor beta chain was documented in a study of T cell responses to AZD1222 COVID-19 vaccine. Only in-frame clones appear in the TCRdb table, and some are missing; sequencing was by immunoSEQ multiplex PCR. The sample consists of approximately 300,000 clones, approximately 94% of them appearing once. Study results and limitations: Breadth and depth of Spike-specific TCRs rose after two AZD1222 doses. There were mostly white British donors and more females than males, and clonal diversity was possibly underestimated.

Trimming shortened V by 3 bases and J by 4 bases, and 7 bases separated the two germline ends. This CDR3 is built from 13 residues. The germline CDR1 and CDR2 sequences are MNHEY and SMNVEV (reference sequence). About this clone itself: The antigen is unknown.

The rearrangement links TRBV27 to TRBJ1-5, with a tentative D call TRBD1 (6 bases). This specimen was peripheral blood, taken 28 days after the second AZD1222 dose. This sequence was found in an adult who received the AZD1222 COVID-19 vaccine. In nucleotides, the CDR3 is TGTGCCAGCAGTTTCGGGACAAATCAGCCCCAGCATTTT. Its translation is CASSFGTNQPQHF.